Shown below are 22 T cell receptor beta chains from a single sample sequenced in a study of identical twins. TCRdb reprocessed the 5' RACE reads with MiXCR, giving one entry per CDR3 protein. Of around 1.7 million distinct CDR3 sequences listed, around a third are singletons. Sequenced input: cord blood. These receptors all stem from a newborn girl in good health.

DNA of the CDR3: TGTGCCAGCAGTTTTCTAGCGGACCCGTCCCAAGAGACCCAGTACTTC. It is translated as CASSFLADPSQETQYF. The genes are TRBV12-3 or TRBV12-4 and TRBJ2-5; 7 positions match TRBD2. The CDR3 runs 16 residues. With V trimmed by 3 bases and J by 1 base, 8 bases remained unmatched.

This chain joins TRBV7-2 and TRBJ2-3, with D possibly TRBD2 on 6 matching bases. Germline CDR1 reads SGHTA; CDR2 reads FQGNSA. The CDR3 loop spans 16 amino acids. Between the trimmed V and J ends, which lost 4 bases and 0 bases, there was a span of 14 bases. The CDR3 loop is CASSYRRLASTDTQYF. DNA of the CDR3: TGTGCCAGCAGCTATAGGCGGCTAGCGAGCACAGATACGCAGTATTTT. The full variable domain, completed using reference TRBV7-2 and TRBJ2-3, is GAGVSQSPSNKVTEKGKDVELRCDPISGHTALYWYRQSLGQGLEFLIYFQGNSAPDKSGLPSDRFSAERTGGSVSTLTIQRTQQEDSAVYLCASSYRRLASTDTQYFGPGTRLTVL.

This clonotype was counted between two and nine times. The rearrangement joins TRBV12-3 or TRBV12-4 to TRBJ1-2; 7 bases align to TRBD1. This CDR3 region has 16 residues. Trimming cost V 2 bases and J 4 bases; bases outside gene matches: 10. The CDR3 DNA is TGTGCCAGCAGTTTACAGGACAGGATTGGCCCCTATGGCTACACCTTC. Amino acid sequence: CASSLQDRIGPYGYTF.

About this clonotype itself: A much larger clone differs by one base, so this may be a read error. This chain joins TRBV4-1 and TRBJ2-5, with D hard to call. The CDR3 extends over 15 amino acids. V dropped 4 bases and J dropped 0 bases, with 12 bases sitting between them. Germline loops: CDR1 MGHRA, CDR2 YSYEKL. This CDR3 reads CASSRDGDNQETQYF. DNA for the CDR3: TGCGCCAGCAGCCGAGATGGAGACAACCAAGAGACCCAGTACTTC.

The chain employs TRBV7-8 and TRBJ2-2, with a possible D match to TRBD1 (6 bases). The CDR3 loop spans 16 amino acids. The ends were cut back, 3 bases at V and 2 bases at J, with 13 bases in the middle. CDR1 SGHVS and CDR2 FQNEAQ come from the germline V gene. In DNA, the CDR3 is TGTGCCAGCAGCTTCAGGGACACCACAAACACCGGGGAGCTGTTTTTT. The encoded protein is CASSFRDTTNTGELFF.

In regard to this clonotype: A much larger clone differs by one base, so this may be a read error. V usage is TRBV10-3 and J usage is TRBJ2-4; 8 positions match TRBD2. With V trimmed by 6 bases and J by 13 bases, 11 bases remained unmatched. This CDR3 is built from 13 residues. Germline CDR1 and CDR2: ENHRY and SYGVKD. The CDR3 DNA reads TGTGCCATCAGCGACGGGGGGGTTACGGAGCAGTACTTC. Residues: CAISDGGVTEQYF.

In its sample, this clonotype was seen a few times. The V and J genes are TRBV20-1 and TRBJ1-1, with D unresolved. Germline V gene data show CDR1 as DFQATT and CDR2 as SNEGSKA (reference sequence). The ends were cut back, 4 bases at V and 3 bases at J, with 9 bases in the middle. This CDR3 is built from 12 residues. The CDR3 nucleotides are TGCAGTGCTATAAGGCAGCACACTGAAGCTTTCTTT. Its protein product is CSAIRQHTEAFF.

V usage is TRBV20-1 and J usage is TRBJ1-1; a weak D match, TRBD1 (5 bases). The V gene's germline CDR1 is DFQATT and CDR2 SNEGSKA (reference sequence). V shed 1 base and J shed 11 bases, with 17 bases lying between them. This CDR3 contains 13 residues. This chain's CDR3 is CSARATGGIGAFF. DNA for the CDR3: TGCAGTGCTAGAGCGACGGGGGGAATAGGGGCTTTCTTT.

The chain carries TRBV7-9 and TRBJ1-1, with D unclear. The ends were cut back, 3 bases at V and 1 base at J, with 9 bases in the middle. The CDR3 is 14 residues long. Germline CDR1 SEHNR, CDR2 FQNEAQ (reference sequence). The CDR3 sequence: CASSFFVENTEAFF. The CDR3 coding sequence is TGTGCCAGCAGCTTCTTCGTGGAGAACACTGAAGCTTTCTTT.

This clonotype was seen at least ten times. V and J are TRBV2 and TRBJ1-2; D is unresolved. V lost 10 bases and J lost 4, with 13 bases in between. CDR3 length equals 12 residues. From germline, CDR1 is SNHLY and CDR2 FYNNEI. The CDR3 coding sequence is TGTGCCACCACAGACGGATTCTATGGCTACACCTTC. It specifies CATTDGFYGYTF.

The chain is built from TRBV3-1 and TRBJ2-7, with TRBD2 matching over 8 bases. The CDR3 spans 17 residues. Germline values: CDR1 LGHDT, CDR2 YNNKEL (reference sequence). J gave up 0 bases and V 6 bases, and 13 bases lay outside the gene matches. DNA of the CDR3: TGTGCCAGCAGTCACTATTCACAGGGACTAGGCTCCTACGAGCAGTACTTC. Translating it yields CASSHYSQGLGSYEQYF.

The chain's CDR3 is CASIILAGKNIQYF. DNA of the CDR3: TGTGCCAGCATCATACTAGCGGGTAAAAACATTCAGTACTTC. The V call is TRBV7-2, the J call TRBJ2-4; TRBD2 aligns across 9 bases. The germline V gene encodes CDR1 SGHTA and CDR2 FQGNSA. V lost 7 bases, J lost 4 bases, and 5 bases stayed unmatched. This CDR3 is 14 amino acids long.

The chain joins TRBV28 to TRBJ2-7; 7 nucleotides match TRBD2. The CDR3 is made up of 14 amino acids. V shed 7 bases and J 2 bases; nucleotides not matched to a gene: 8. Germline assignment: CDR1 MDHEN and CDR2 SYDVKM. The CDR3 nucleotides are TGTGCCAGCACCATTTGGGCGGGAGCCTACGAGCAGTACTTC. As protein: CASTIWAGAYEQYF.

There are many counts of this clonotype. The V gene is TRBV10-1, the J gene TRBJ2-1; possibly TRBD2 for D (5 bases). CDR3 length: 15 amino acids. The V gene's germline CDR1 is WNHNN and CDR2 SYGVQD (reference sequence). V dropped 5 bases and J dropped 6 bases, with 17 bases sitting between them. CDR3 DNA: TGCGCCAGCAGTTTCGGGGAATCGTGGGGCAATGAGCAGTTCTTC. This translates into CASSFGESWGNEQFF.

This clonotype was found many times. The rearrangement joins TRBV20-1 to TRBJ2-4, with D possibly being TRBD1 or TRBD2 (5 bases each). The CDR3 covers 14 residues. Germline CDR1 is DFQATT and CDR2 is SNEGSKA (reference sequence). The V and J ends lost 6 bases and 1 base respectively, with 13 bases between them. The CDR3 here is CSAPGPVAKNIQYF. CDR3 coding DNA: TGCAGTGCCCCGGGACCTGTTGCCAAAAACATTCAGTACTTC.

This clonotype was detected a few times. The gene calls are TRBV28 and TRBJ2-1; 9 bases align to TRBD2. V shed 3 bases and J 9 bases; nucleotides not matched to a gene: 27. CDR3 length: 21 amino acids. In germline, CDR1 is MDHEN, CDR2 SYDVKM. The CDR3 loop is CASSLRLGFSGRISEGGEQFF. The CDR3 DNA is TGTGCCAGCAGTTTGCGATTAGGGTTTAGCGGGAGAATATCTGAGGGTGGTGAGCAGTTCTTC. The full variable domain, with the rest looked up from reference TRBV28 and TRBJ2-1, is DVKVTQSSRYLVKRTGEKVFLECVQDMDHENMFWYRQDPGLGLRLIYFSYDVKMKEKGDIPEGYSVSREKKERFSLILESASTNQTSMYLCASSLRLGFSGRISEGGEQFFGPGTRLTVL.

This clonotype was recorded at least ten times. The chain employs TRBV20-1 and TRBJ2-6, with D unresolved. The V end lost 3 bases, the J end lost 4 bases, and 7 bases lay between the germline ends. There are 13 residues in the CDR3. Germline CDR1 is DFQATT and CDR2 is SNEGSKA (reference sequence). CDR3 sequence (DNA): TGCAGTGCTAGCTCTCCCGGGGCCAACGTCCTGACTTTC. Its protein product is CSASSPGANVLTF.

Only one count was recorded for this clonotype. In nucleotides, the CDR3 is TGTGCCAGCAGCTTATTTGCAGGGGCCACTGAAGCTTTCTTT. It codes for CASSLFAGATEAFF. The V gene is TRBV7-9, the J gene TRBJ1-1; tentative D call: TRBD1 (6 bases). V lost 2 bases to trimming and J lost 4 bases, with 11 bases between them. In germline, CDR1 is SEHNR, CDR2 FQNEAQ (reference sequence). This CDR3 comprises 14 residues.

The CDR3 region is CSARGQGLSQPQHF. The CDR3 DNA reads as TGCAGTGCTAGGGGACAGGGTCTTTCTCAGCCCCAGCATTTT. The V call is TRBV20-1, the J call TRBJ1-5; TRBD1 agrees at 9 bases. Germline V gene lookup returns CDR1 DFQATT and CDR2 SNEGSKA (reference sequence). V lost 3 bases, J lost 6 bases, and 6 bases stayed unmatched. This CDR3 is built from 14 residues.

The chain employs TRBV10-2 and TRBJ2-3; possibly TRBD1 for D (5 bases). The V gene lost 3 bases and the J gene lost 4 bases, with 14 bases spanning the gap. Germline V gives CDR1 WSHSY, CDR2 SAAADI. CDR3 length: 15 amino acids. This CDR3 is CASSEFRDTSDTQYF. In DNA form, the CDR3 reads TGCGCCAGCAGTGAATTCAGGGATACTTCAGATACGCAGTATTTT.

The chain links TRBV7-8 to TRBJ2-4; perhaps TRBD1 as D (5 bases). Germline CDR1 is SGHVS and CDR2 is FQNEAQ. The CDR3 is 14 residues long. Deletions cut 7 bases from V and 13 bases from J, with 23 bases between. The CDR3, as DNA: TGTGCCAGCACCCCGGCAGGGCTGAGGAATGAGCAGTACTTC. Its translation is CASTPAGLRNEQYF.

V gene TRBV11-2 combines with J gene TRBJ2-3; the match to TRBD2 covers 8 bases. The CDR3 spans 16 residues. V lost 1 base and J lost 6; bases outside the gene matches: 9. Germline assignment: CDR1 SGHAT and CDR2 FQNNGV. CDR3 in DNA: TGTGCCAGCAGCTTAGGCCCCGGGAGGGCCGCGGATACGCAGTATTTT. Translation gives CASSLGPGRAADTQYF. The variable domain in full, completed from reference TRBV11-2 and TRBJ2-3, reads EAGVAQSPRYKIIEKRQSVAFWCNPISGHATLYWYQQILGQGPKLLIQFQNNGVVDDSQLPKDRFSAERLKGVDSTLKIQPAKLEDSAVYLCASSLGPGRAADTQYFGPGTRLTVL.